A single sample gave rise to the 29 T cell receptor beta chains below, sequenced in a study of cytomegalovirus exposure and HLA in healthy donors. The PCR used 60 Vbeta and 13 Jbeta primers. Profiled with immunoSEQ multiplex PCR; TCRdb holds only in-frame clones, not every one. The table lists about 120,000 clones, roughly 82% of them singletons, with around 11% in the top ten. Sample: PBMCs. The receptor set was obtained from a male donor in good health and CMV-seropositive.

The CDR3: CASSPNMTRGNTEAFF. The DNA for the CDR3 is TGTGCCAGCAGCCCTAACATGACGCGGGGGAACACTGAAGCTTTCTTT. This chain connects TRBV27 to TRBJ1-1; D gene ambiguous. The germline CDR1 and CDR2 sequences are MNHEY and SMNVEV (reference sequence). V was cut by 6 bases and J by 1 base, with 18 bases left in between. The length of the CDR3 is 16 residues.

The V gene is TRBV10-3, the J gene TRBJ2-1, with 7 bases fitting TRBD2. The trim removed 11 bases at V and 6 bases at J, leaving 7 bases unmatched. The germline V gene encodes CDR1 ENHRY and CDR2 SYGVKD. The CDR3 is 12 residues long. As DNA, the CDR3 is TGTGCCTCTCGGACTAGTGCCAATGAGCAGTTCTTC. Its protein product is CASRTSANEQFF.

The chain joins TRBV2 to TRBJ2-7; perhaps TRBD2 as D (6 bases). V lost 2 bases and J lost 5, with 13 bases in between. The CDR3 runs 14 residues. Germline CDR1 SNHLY, CDR2 FYNNEI. CDR3 in amino acids: CASSETSRAHEQYF. The CDR3 nucleotides read TGTGCCAGCAGTGAAACTAGCAGGGCCCACGAGCAGTACTTC.

The genes are TRBV30 and TRBJ2-3; D is ambiguous. The CDR3 length is 15 residues. Germline assignment: CDR1 GTSNPN and CDR2 SVGIG (reference sequence). V was clipped by 1 base and J by 2 bases, with 13 bases between them. This chain's CDR3 is CAWSGAPFNTDTQYF. The CDR3 region has the DNA TGTGCCTGGAGTGGGGCACCTTTTAACACAGATACGCAGTATTTT.

The rearrangement links TRBV6-6 to TRBJ2-7; perhaps TRBD1 as D (6 bases). The CDR3 has 13 amino acids. Germline CDR1 is MNHNY and CDR2 is SVGAGI (reference sequence). The V gene lost 5 bases and the J gene lost 2 bases, with 10 bases spanning the gap. CDR3 nucleotide sequence: TGTGCCAGCAGTCCACAGGGTACCTACGAGCAGTACTTC. Residues: CASSPQGTYEQYF.

The genes are TRBV4-1 and TRBJ2-7; no reliable D call. The V end lost 1 base, the J end lost 0 bases, and 13 bases lay between the germline ends. Germline V CDR1 and CDR2: MGHRA, YSYEKL. This CDR3 spans 16 amino acids. CDR3: CASSQATSLSSYEQYF. The CDR3, as DNA: TGCGCCAGCAGCCAAGCTACCTCCTTAAGCTCCTACGAGCAGTACTTC.

In the case of this clone: A junction end diverges from the germline sequence, so it may reflect a read error. The chain carries TRBV5-1 and TRBJ2-6; possible D gene TRBD1, 5 bases. The germline gives CDR1 SGHRS, CDR2 YFSETQ. The CDR3 spans 16 residues. CDR3 nucleotide sequence: TGCGCCAGCAGCTTGGGGTCCGAGGCTGGGGCCAACGGCCTGACTTTC. It encodes CASSLGSEAGANGLTF.

The V and J genes are TRBV6-1 and TRBJ1-1; D uncertain. There are 13 residues in the CDR3. Between the trimmed V and J ends, which lost 4 bases and 1 base, there was a span of 7 bases. Per germline, CDR1 MNHNS and CDR2 SASEGT. The CDR3 loop reads CASSVVENTEAFF. CDR3 DNA: TGTGCCAGCAGTGTAGTAGAGAACACTGAAGCTTTCTTT.

The rearrangement uses TRBV27 and TRBJ2-1, with TRBD2 identical over 7 bases. V was clipped by 0 bases and J by 1 base; unmatched bases: 3. Germline V lookup: CDR1 MNHEY, CDR2 SMNVEV (reference sequence). This CDR3 contains 16 residues. CDR3 DNA sequence: TGTGCCAGCAGTTTATCTGGCGGGAGTTCCTACAATGAGCAGTTCTTC. It yields the protein CASSLSGGSSYNEQFF.

The chain has TRBV21-1 and TRBJ1-2. TRBV21-1 is flagged as a pseudogene. The CDR3 consists of 14 residues. The DNA of the CDR3 is TGTGCCAGCAGCAAACGCGGGGGTTACTATGGCTACACCTTC. This codes for CASSKRGGYYGYTF.

This chain joins TRBV19 and TRBJ1-1, with unresolved D. Trimming removed 2 bases at V and 4 bases at J, with 14 bases between. The germline CDR1 and CDR2 sequences are LNHDA and SQIVND (reference sequence). The CDR3 totals 15 residues. The CDR3 nucleotides read TGTGCCAGTAGTATACGTACAGAGTATGCCACTGAAGCTTTCTTT. This sequence encodes CASSIRTEYATEAFF.

The count of this clone is one. The rearrangement uses TRBV9 and TRBJ1-1; tentatively, D is TRBD1 (5 bases). The CDR3 has 13 amino acids. Per germline, CDR1 SGDLS and CDR2 YYNGEE. V was shortened by 6 bases and J by 1 base, with 10 bases between the two germline ends. The CDR3 spells CASTQQENTEAFF. The CDR3 DNA reads TGTGCCAGCACCCAACAGGAGAACACTGAAGCTTTCTTT.

This clone has only a few counts. Within the sample, other DNA sequences also encode this same CDR3. The chain recombines TRBV7-3 with TRBJ1-1; D uncertain. Trimming shortened V by 5 bases and J by 0 bases, and 7 bases separated the two germline ends. Germline V gives CDR1 SGHTA, CDR2 FQGTGA. This CDR3 spans 13 amino acids. CDR3 nucleotides: TGTGCCAGCAGCCCTACCGTGAACACTGAAGCTTTCTTT. This gives the protein CASSPTVNTEAFF.

This sequence joins TRBV15 and TRBJ2-5; a weak D match, TRBD2 (6 bases). This CDR3 contains 16 residues. Germline CDR1 reads LNHNV; CDR2 reads YYDKDF (reference sequence). Deletions cut 0 bases from V and 4 bases from J, with 15 bases between. CDR3 protein: CATSRDPGGGGETQYF. The DNA for the CDR3 is TGTGCCACCAGCAGAGATCCTGGGGGAGGTGGAGAGACCCAGTACTTC.

The V and J genes are TRBV5-1 and TRBJ1-4; D ambiguous. There are 16 residues in the CDR3. Germline V CDR1 and CDR2: SGHRS, YFSETQ. Trimming removed 0 bases from V and 3 bases from J, with 12 bases in between. CDR3 sequence: CASSLERFGANEKLFF. For the CDR3, the DNA is TGCGCCAGCAGCTTGGAACGCTTTGGAGCTAATGAAAAACTGTTTTTT. The whole variable domain, remainder taken from reference TRBV5-1 and TRBJ1-4, is KAGVTQTPRYLIKTRGQQVTLSCSPISGHRSVSWYQQTPGQGLQFLFEYFSETQRNKGNFPGRFSGRQFSNSRSEMNVSTLELGDSALYLCASSLERFGANEKLFFGSGTQLSVL.

V gene TRBV27 combines with J gene TRBJ2-5; 9 bases fit TRBD1. The J call is uncertain, as TRBJ2-7 better fits the DNA end. In germline, CDR1 is MNHEY, CDR2 SMNVEV (reference sequence). There are 16 residues in the CDR3. CDR3 coding DNA: TGTGCCAGCACCTCCTTAAGGGACAGGGTTCGATACGAGCAGTACTTC. Translating gives CASTSLRDRVRYEQYF.

As to this clone: A junction boundary mismatches the germline segment, possibly from a read error. The same CDR3 also results from other DNA sequences found in this sample. This rearrangement joins TRBV29-1 to TRBJ2-3; D might be TRBD2 (5 bases). Looked up from germline, CDR1 is SQVTM and CDR2 is ANQGSEA. The CDR3 is made up of 12 amino acids. CDR3 DNA: TGCAGCGTTTTAACGGAGGTAGATACGCAGTACTTT. It codes for CSVLTEVDTQYF.

The V and J genes are TRBV6-4 and TRBJ2-7; 13 bases align to TRBD2. The CDR3 is 16 residues long. CDR1 and CDR2 from the germline V gene are MRHNA and SNTAGT. V lost 4 bases, J lost 2 bases, and 5 bases stayed unmatched. CDR3 loop: CASSVPTSGGTYEQYF. CDR3 bases: TGTGCCAGCAGTGTCCCGACTAGCGGGGGGACCTACGAGCAGTACTTC.

The chain couples TRBV29-1 to TRBJ2-7, with 7 bases lining up with TRBD1. The CDR3 extends over 17 amino acids. V lost 7 bases, J lost 3 bases, and 21 bases stayed unmatched. CDR1 and CDR2 from the germline V gene are SQVTM and ANQGSEA. CDR3 residues: CSADGTADRSCYYEQYF. As DNA, the CDR3 is TGCAGCGCAGACGGGACAGCCGATCGGTCATGTTACTACGAGCAGTACTTC.

The chain is built from TRBV7-9 and TRBJ1-3, with TRBD1 matching over 12 bases. In germline, CDR1 is SEHNR, CDR2 FQNEAQ (reference sequence). Trimming removed 5 bases from V and 5 bases from J; junction bases left unmatched: 4. This CDR3 is 15 amino acids long. The CDR3, as DNA: TGTGCCAGCAGCGGGACAGGGGGCTTGAGAAACACCATATATTTT. Encoded protein: CASSGTGGLRNTIYF.

The chain joins TRBV11-2 to TRBJ2-7; the match to TRBD2 covers 12 bases. Germline CDR1 and CDR2: SGHAT and FQNNGV. V lost 5 bases and J lost 2; bases outside the gene matches: 10. The CDR3 has 17 residues. The chain's CDR3 is CASSRTSGTPSAYEQYF. CDR3 in DNA: TGTGCCAGCAGCCGGACTAGCGGGACCCCTTCAGCCTACGAGCAGTACTTC.

V and J are TRBV5-5 and TRBJ2-5; D not certain. Germline V gene sequence: CDR1 SGHKS, CDR2 YYEKEE (reference sequence). CDR3 length: 13 amino acids. The V gene lost 5 bases and the J gene lost 2 bases, with 10 bases spanning the gap. CDR3 sequence reads: CASSRVPQETQYF. In DNA form, the CDR3 reads TGTGCCAGCAGTCGCGTGCCACAAGAGACCCAGTACTTC.

This chain connects TRBV11-3 to TRBJ2-7, with 11 bases identical to TRBD1. The CDR3 contains 14 residues. The V gene's germline CDR1 is SGHNT and CDR2 YENEEA. V lost 4 bases and J lost 6; bases outside the gene matches: 5. The CDR3 here is CASSSAGTGGEQYF. CDR3 coding DNA: TGTGCCAGCAGCTCAGCCGGGACAGGGGGCGAGCAGTACTTC.

The genes are TRBV25-1 and TRBJ1-1; D unresolved. Trimming took off 10 bases at V and 1 base at J, with 10 bases between the two ends. CDR1 and CDR2 from the germline V gene are MGHDK and SYGVNS. This CDR3 is 12 amino acids long. The CDR3 DNA follows: TGTGCCACGACCCCGGGGAACACTGAAGCTTTCTTT. This sequence encodes CATTPGNTEAFF.

V and J are TRBV27 and TRBJ2-7, with 9 bases aligning to TRBD2. The V and J ends lost 5 bases and 1 base, in that order; junction bases with no gene match: 9. The CDR3 totals 16 residues. In germline, CDR1 is MNHEY, CDR2 SMNVEV (reference sequence). This CDR3 reads CASSLRGLAFSYEQYF. The CDR3 DNA reads TGTGCCAGCAGTCTCAGGGGACTAGCCTTTTCCTACGAGCAGTACTTC.

This clone was counted only a few times. CDR3 nucleotides: TGTGCCAGCAGCCCGGGACTAGCGGGAGCAGATACGCAGTATTTT. Protein sequence: CASSPGLAGADTQYF. The chain employs TRBV5-8 and TRBJ2-3; TRBD2 matches 14 bases. The CDR3 covers 15 residues. V was pared by 4 bases and J by 4 bases, with 2 bases of the junction left unmatched. Germline V CDR1 and CDR2: SGHTS, YDEGEE.

This clone was seen once. This chain connects TRBV19 to TRBJ1-1; 9 nucleotides agree with TRBD1. Germline V gives CDR1 LNHDA, CDR2 SQIVND (reference sequence). The CDR3 extends over 14 amino acids. After removal of 6 bases from V and 3 bases from J, the junction contained 5 bases not matched to a gene. CDR3 residues: CASRTGTGHTEAFF. The CDR3 DNA reads as TGTGCCAGTAGGACTGGGACAGGGCACACTGAAGCTTTCTTT.

The V call is TRBV27, the J call TRBJ1-2; D is unclear. Looked up from germline, CDR1 is MNHEY and CDR2 is SMNVEV (reference sequence). The CDR3 consists of 12 residues. With 2 bases removed from V and 4 bases from J, the gap between germline ends came to 5 bases. The CDR3 loop reads CASSLAGYGYTF. The CDR3 DNA sequence: TGTGCCAGCAGTTTAGCCGGCTATGGCTACACCTTC.

The rearrangement joins TRBV14 to TRBJ1-1; 8 positions agree with TRBD1. After removal of 0 bases from V and 2 bases from J, the junction contained 17 bases not matched to a gene. The CDR3 is 20 amino acids. Germline V CDR1 and CDR2: SGHDN, FVKESK. CDR3 sequence reads: CASSQDFPYLGDRSNTEAFF. CDR3 sequence (DNA): TGTGCCAGCAGCCAAGATTTTCCCTACCTCGGGGACAGGAGTAACACTGAAGCTTTCTTT.